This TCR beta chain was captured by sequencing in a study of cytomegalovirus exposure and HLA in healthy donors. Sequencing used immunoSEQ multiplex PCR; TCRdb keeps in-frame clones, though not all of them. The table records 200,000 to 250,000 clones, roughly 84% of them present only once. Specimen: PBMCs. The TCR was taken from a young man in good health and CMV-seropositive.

The CDR3 nucleotides are TGTGCCAGCAGCCAGACTAGCCATGAGCAGTTCTTC. This codes for CASSQTSHEQFF. The chain links TRBV11-3 to TRBJ2-1; 7 bases match TRBD2. In germline, CDR1 is SGHNT, CDR2 YENEEA. The CDR3 sequence is 12 residues long. V shed 5 bases and J 8 bases; nucleotides not matched to a gene: 3.